The 29 T cell receptor beta chains below all came from one sample that was sequenced in a study. TCRdb re-derived calls from the 5' RACE reads in MiXCR, one entry per CDR3 protein. The repertoire holds about 40,000 distinct CDR3 sequences, with 15% to 20% as singletons. The sequenced material came from naive CD4+ T cells sorted from a lymph node. As for subset: naive CD4+ T cells, CD4+CD45RA+CD25-. Receptor source: a female donor with breast cancer.

Concerning this clonotype itself: This may be a read error, as it is one base from a much larger clone. The rearrangement links TRBV29-1 to TRBJ1-1; 10 nucleotides line up with TRBD1. In germline, CDR1 is SQVTM, CDR2 ANQGSEA. This CDR3 is 13 amino acids long. This CDR3 is CSGAGQGNTEACF. In DNA, the CDR3 is TGCAGCGGTGCGGGACAGGGGAACACTGAAGCTTGCTTT.

The chain combines TRBV30 with TRBJ1-5, with D unresolved. This CDR3 contains 13 residues. V was shortened by 0 bases and J by 9 bases, with 12 bases between the two germline ends. Germline CDR1 and CDR2: GTSNPN and SVGIG (reference sequence). This chain's CDR3 is CAWSVGGSRPQHF. The CDR3 nucleotides are TGTGCCTGGAGTGTGGGAGGGTCGCGGCCCCAGCATTTT. The full variable domain, in which reference TRBV30 and TRBJ1-5 provide the parts outside the CDR3, is SQTIHQWPATLVQPVGSPLSLECTVEGTSNPNLYWYRQAAGRGLQLLFYSVGIGQISSEVPQNLSASRPQDRQFILSSKKLLLSDSGFYLCAWSVGGSRPQHFGDGTRLSIL.

The chain's CDR3 is CSARDRRGTYEQYF. CDR3 DNA: TGCAGTGCTAGAGATCGGAGGGGAACCTACGAGCAGTACTTC. The chain links TRBV20-1 to TRBJ2-7; perhaps TRBD2 as D (6 bases). Germline V gene data show CDR1 as DFQATT and CDR2 as SNEGSKA (reference sequence). With 0 bases removed from V and 2 bases from J, the gap between germline ends came to 11 bases. The CDR3 covers 14 residues.

This clonotype was seen repeatedly, ten times or more. The gene calls are TRBV7-2 and TRBJ2-5, with D perhaps TRBD1 (5 bases). The CDR3 is 14 amino acids. Germline V gene sequence: CDR1 SGHTA, CDR2 FQGNSA. The V end was cut by 1 base, the J end by 2 bases, with 8 bases between. The CDR3, as DNA: TGTGCCAGCAGCTTAGACCCAGGGCAAGAGACCCAGTACTTC. Its protein product is CASSLDPGQETQYF.

This clonotype was counted ten times or more. J is TRBJ1-1 and V is TRBV5-1; no clear D gene. Between the trimmed V and J ends, which lost 1 base and 4 bases, there was a span of 8 bases. This CDR3 is 13 amino acids long. Germline loops: CDR1 SGHRS, CDR2 YFSETQ. CDR3 bases: TGCGCCAGCAGCTTGAATGAGCGCACTGAAGCTTTCTTT. It translates to CASSLNERTEAFF.

This clonotype has a count of ten or more. This chain joins TRBV7-2 and TRBJ2-3; D is undetermined. CDR1 and CDR2 from the germline V gene are SGHTA and FQGNSA. CDR3 length equals 12 residues. V was trimmed by 5 bases and J by 9 bases, leaving 12 bases between them. CDR3 sequence: CASSSSRSTQYF. The CDR3 coding sequence is TGTGCCAGCAGCAGTTCCCGGTCGACGCAGTATTTT. Based on the CDR3 plus reference TRBV7-2 and TRBJ2-3, the full variable domain is GAGVSQSPSNKVTEKGKDVELRCDPISGHTALYWYRQSLGQGLEFLIYFQGNSAPDKSGLPSDRFSAERTGGSVSTLTIQRTQQEDSAVYLCASSSSRSTQYFGPGTRLTVL.

This chain's CDR3 is CASSIRTSGRSGANVLTF. CDR3 in DNA: TGTGCCAGTAGTATTCGGACTAGCGGGAGGTCTGGGGCCAACGTCCTGACTTTC. J is TRBJ2-6 and V is TRBV19, with TRBD2 matching 14 bases. The germline V gene has CDR1 LNHDA and CDR2 SQIVND (reference sequence). CDR3 length: 18 amino acids. V shed 3 bases, J shed 1 base, and the junction held 2 bases outside the gene matches.

This clonotype turned up a few times. The V and J genes are TRBV3-1 and TRBJ1-4, with no clear D. Trimming took off 3 bases at V and 8 bases at J, with 7 bases between the two ends. Germline CDR1 LGHDT, CDR2 YNNKEL (reference sequence). This CDR3 region has 12 residues. CDR3 DNA: TGTGCCAGCAGCCACGGAGGAGAAAAACTGTTTTTT. Translated, it gives CASSHGGEKLFF. The full variable domain, in which reference TRBV3-1 and TRBJ1-4 provide the parts outside the CDR3, is DTAVSQTPKYLVTQMGNDKSIKCEQNLGHDTMYWYKQDSKKFLKIMFSYNNKELIINETVPNRFSPKSPDKAHLNLHINSLELGDSAVYFCASSHGGEKLFFGSGTQLSVL.

This clonotype turned up a few times. The rearrangement uses TRBV7-9 and TRBJ2-2; the match to TRBD1 covers 11 bases. The germline V gene has CDR1 SEHNR and CDR2 FQNEAQ (reference sequence). Trimming took 5 bases from V and 6 from J; bases not matched to a gene: 8. This CDR3 has 16 residues. The CDR3 loop reads CASSTGQGAVAGELFF. The CDR3 DNA follows: TGTGCCAGCAGCACTGGACAGGGGGCTGTAGCCGGGGAGCTGTTTTTT.

This clonotype was seen only a few times. The chain is built from TRBV7-9 and TRBJ2-2, with 7 positions matching TRBD2. V lost 6 bases to trimming and J lost 4 bases; unmatched junction nucleotides: 14. The germline CDR1 and CDR2 sequences are SEHNR and FQNEAQ (reference sequence). This CDR3 contains 17 residues. CDR3 DNA sequence: TGTGCCAGCAGGACTACTAGCGTCGACCCCCGCACCGGGGAGCTGTTTTTT. Amino acids: CASRTTSVDPRTGELFF.

This clonotype has ten or more counts. The chain uses TRBV20-1 and TRBJ1-4; D is unclear. Germline-derived CDR1 and CDR2 are DFQATT and SNEGSKA (reference sequence). V was shortened by 2 bases and J by 4 bases, with 8 bases between the two germline ends. There are 13 residues in the CDR3. CDR3 amino acids: CSARRGINEKLFF. The DNA for the CDR3 is TGCAGTGCTAGACGTGGGATTAATGAAAAACTGTTTTTT.

This clonotype has only a few counts. At one of its ends the junction is not consistent with the germline gene, which may arise from a read error. The chain employs TRBV12-3 or TRBV12-4 and TRBJ2-2, with 9 bases lining up with TRBD2. The CDR3 has 16 amino acids. CDR3: CASSLARGGRTGELFF. CDR3 in DNA: TGTGCCAGCAGTCTAGCGCGGGGGGGCCGCACCGGGGAGCTGTTTTTT.

This clonotype has a handful of counts. Since the CDR3 does not end with the conserved phenylalanine or tryptophan, this likely comes from a read error. The limits of the CDR3 on the DNA are not certain, so only TCRdb's listed CDR3 is given. This chain connects TRBV7-9 to TRBJ2-1; the table assigns TRBD1, which was not confirmed against the DNA. Counting both end residues, the CDR3 totals 11 amino acids. Per the germline V gene, CDR1 is SEHNR and CDR2 is FQNEAQ (reference sequence). CDR3 sequence reads: CASGNRDRTIN.

This clonotype was counted many times. The chain is built from TRBV5-5 and TRBJ2-1; D possibly matches TRBD1 or TRBD2 (5 bases each). Germline assignment: CDR1 SGHKS and CDR2 YYEKEE (reference sequence). The CDR3 runs 15 residues. The V end was cut by 7 bases, the J end by 0 bases, with 14 bases between. CDR3 residues: CASERDLSSYNEQFF. DNA for the CDR3: TGTGCCAGCGAAAGGGACCTTAGCTCCTACAATGAGCAGTTCTTC.

This clonotype was seen repeatedly, ten times or more. The J gene is TRBJ1-6, the V gene TRBV29-1; D gene unclear. Germline V lookup: CDR1 SQVTM, CDR2 ANQGSEA. V lost 4 bases and J lost 9, with 13 bases in between. The CDR3 totals 13 residues. The CDR3 is CSVARAESSPLHF. The DNA for the CDR3 is TGCAGCGTTGCCCGGGCTGAAAGTTCACCCCTCCACTTT.

This clonotype has more than one count but fewer than ten. The V gene is TRBV6-5, the J gene TRBJ2-3, with D uncertain. This CDR3 is built from 13 residues. V was cut by 5 bases and J by 3 bases, with 9 bases left in between. CDR1 MNHEY and CDR2 SVGAGI come from the germline V gene. DNA for the CDR3: TGTGCCAGCAGTACCCGCAGAACAGATACGCAGTATTTT. It codes for CASSTRRTDTQYF.

This chain uses TRBV20-1 with TRBJ2-1, with TRBD2 identical over 11 bases. Germline loops: CDR1 DFQATT, CDR2 SNEGSKA (reference sequence). After removal of 4 bases from V and 5 bases from J, the junction contained 4 bases not matched to a gene. The CDR3 consists of 14 residues. For the CDR3, the DNA is TGCAGTGCTATTAGCGGGGGGGCTAACAATGAGCAGTTCTTC. Protein: CSAISGGANNEQFF.

Many counts were recorded for this clonotype. This chain joins TRBV2 and TRBJ2-2; D is ambiguous. Germline V gives CDR1 SNHLY, CDR2 FYNNEI. The V gene lost 5 bases and the J gene lost 1 base, with 8 bases spanning the gap. The CDR3 contains 14 residues. CDR3 region: CASSSDVNTGELFF. In DNA, the CDR3 is TGTGCCAGCAGTAGTGACGTGAACACCGGGGAGCTGTTTTTT. Combining the CDR3 with reference TRBV2 and TRBJ2-2 gives the whole variable domain EPEVTQTPSHQVTQMGQEVILRCVPISNHLYFYWYRQILGQKVEFLVSFYNNEISEKSEIFDDQFSVERPDGSNFTLKIRSTKLEDSAMYFCASSSDVNTGELFFGEGSRLTVL.

This clonotype was observed a handful of times. V usage is TRBV29-1 and J usage is TRBJ2-1; 11 nucleotides align to TRBD2. Germline V gene lookup returns CDR1 SQVTM and CDR2 ANQGSEA. V lost 6 bases to trimming and J lost 2 bases; unmatched junction nucleotides: 12. This CDR3 has 17 amino acids. CDR3 in amino acids: CSVAGLAEGPTYNEQFF. The CDR3 nucleotides are TGCAGCGTAGCGGGACTAGCGGAAGGGCCCACCTACAATGAGCAGTTCTTC.

Of note for this clonotype: An end of the junction differs from the germline gene, which may be a read error. The genes are TRBV6-2 or TRBV6-3 and TRBJ2-1; a weak D match, TRBD1 (6 bases). The CDR3 covers 16 residues. Germline values: CDR1 MNHEY, CDR2 SVGEGT. CDR3 loop: CASSPARGIRYNERFF. CDR3 DNA: TGTGCCAGCAGCCCCGCTAGGGGGATACGATACAATGAGCGGTTCTTC.

This clonotype was recorded a few times. This chain joins TRBV12-3 or TRBV12-4 and TRBJ2-1; D unclear. The CDR3 has 13 amino acids. Trimming left V 6 bases short and J 3 bases short, with 9 bases between. CDR3 sequence (DNA): TGTGCCAGCAGCTCTCGCCACTACAATGAGCAGTTCTTC. Its protein is CASSSRHYNEQFF.

The V gene is TRBV29-1, the J gene TRBJ2-7; D unclear. This CDR3 contains 15 residues. Trimming took off 4 bases at V and 3 bases at J, with 19 bases between the two ends. The germline CDR1 and CDR2 sequences are SQVTM and ANQGSEA. The CDR3, as DNA: TGCAGCGTTGTTCGGCGGCACACGGACGGCTACGAGCAGTACTTC. Its protein is CSVVRRHTDGYEQYF.

The chain recombines TRBV2 with TRBJ1-6, with 8 bases matching TRBD1. This CDR3 has 15 amino acids. In germline, CDR1 is SNHLY, CDR2 FYNNEI. Trimming at V came to 3 bases and at J to 6 bases, leaving 4 bases not matched to a gene. The CDR3 sequence is CASSDSGQGNSPLHF. The CDR3 region has the DNA TGTGCCAGCAGTGACTCAGGACAGGGTAATTCACCCCTCCACTTT.

This chain joins TRBV5-1 and TRBJ2-5; weak D call: TRBD2 (7 bases). Germline V gene data show CDR1 as SGHRS and CDR2 as YFSETQ. V was cut by 3 bases and J by 5 bases, with 17 bases left in between. CDR3 length: 15 residues. The CDR3 coding sequence is TGCGCCAGCAGCTGGACGGCGGGGGCGCGGGAGACCCAGTACTTC. This codes for CASSWTAGARETQYF.

The table lists this clonotype with a few counts. The chain has TRBV12-3 or TRBV12-4 and TRBJ2-7, with 13 bases aligning to TRBD2. This CDR3 comprises 17 residues. The V segment lost 6 bases and the J segment 0 bases; nucleotides outside the gene matches: 8. In DNA form, the CDR3 reads TGTGCCAGCAGCCCTCGGACTAGCGGGGGATTCTCCTACGAGCAGTACTTC. Translating gives CASSPRTSGGFSYEQYF.

This clonotype showed up many times. The chain carries TRBV6-1 and TRBJ2-1, with a tentative D call TRBD2 (5 bases). CDR3 length equals 13 residues. Germline V CDR1 and CDR2: MNHNS, SASEGT. Trimming took off 7 bases at V and 6 bases at J, with 13 bases between the two ends. The CDR3 reads CASIRTGGNEQFF. The CDR3 DNA is TGTGCCAGCATCCGGACCGGAGGCAATGAGCAGTTCTTC.

The CDR3 loop reads CASSATGTGDTEAFF. For the CDR3, the DNA is TGCGCCAGCAGTGCAACCGGGACAGGGGACACTGAAGCTTTCTTT. The rearrangement links TRBV5-1 to TRBJ1-1; TRBD1 matches at 10 bases. Germline CDR1 reads SGHRS; CDR2 reads YFSETQ. The V segment lost 5 bases and the J segment 3 bases; nucleotides outside the gene matches: 7. This CDR3 comprises 15 residues.

A word on this clonotype: This could be a read error, since a much larger clone is one nucleotide away. The CDR3 DNA reads TGTGCCAGCAGTTCCACAGCGATGAACACTGAAGCTCTCTTT. Its protein product is CASSSTAMNTEALF. V and J are TRBV6-2 or TRBV6-3 and TRBJ1-1; D unclear. The CDR3 is made up of 14 amino acids. Germline-derived CDR1 and CDR2 are MNHEY and SVGEGT.

This clonotype has a handful of counts. The chain uses TRBV4-1 and TRBJ2-3; 7 bases agree with TRBD2. The CDR3 is 17 amino acids. With 2 bases clipped from V and 2 bases from J, the junction kept 10 bases outside the gene matches. CDR1 and CDR2 (germline): MGHRA, YSYEKL. The CDR3 DNA follows: TGCGCCAGCAGCCAACCTAGGACTAGTACTTACACAGATACGCAGTATTTT. Protein sequence: CASSQPRTSTYTDTQYF.